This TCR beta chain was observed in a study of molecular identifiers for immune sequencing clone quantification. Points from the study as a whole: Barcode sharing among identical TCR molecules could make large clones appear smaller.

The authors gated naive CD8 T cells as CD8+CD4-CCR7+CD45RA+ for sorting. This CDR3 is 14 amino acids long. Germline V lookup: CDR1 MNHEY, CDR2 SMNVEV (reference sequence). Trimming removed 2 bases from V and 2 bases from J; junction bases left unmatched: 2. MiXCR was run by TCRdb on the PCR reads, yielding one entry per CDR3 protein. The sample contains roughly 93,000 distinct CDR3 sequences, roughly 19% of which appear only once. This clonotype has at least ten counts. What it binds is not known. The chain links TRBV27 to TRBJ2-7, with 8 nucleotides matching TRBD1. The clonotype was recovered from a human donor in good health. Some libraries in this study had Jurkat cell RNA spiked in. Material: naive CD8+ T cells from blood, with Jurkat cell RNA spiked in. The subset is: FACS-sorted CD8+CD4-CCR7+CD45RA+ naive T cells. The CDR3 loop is CASSLTGGPYEQYF. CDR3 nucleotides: TGTGCCAGCAGTTTAACAGGGGGGCCCTACGAGCAGTACTTC.